The present T cell receptor beta chain was sequenced within a study of blood T cell repertoires in COVID-19. Study overall: Sources were T cells, B-cell-depleted T cells, or PBMCs; the material itself was cDNA or gDNA.

Only in-frame clones appear in the TCRdb table, and some are missing; sequencing was by immunoSEQ multiplex PCR. This repertoire shows about 130,000 clones, roughly 86% found once; its top ten account for 3% to 4.5%. The CDR3 contains 16 residues. Germline CDR1 reads SGHRS; CDR2 reads YFSETQ. V shed 0 bases and J shed 4 bases, with 14 bases lying between them. The sequenced sample was peripheral blood. This TCR was recovered from a woman aged 60 to 75 with acute or convalescent COVID-19. This sequence joins TRBV5-1 and TRBJ2-1; maybe TRBD2 (5 bases). The CDR3 sequence is CASSLAGSSLYNEQFF. The CDR3 nucleotides are TGCGCCAGCAGCTTGGCCGGGTCTAGCCTATACAATGAGCAGTTCTTC.